The clone carrying this T cell receptor (beta chain) is a singleton in its sample. Assay: immunoSEQ multiplex PCR; the TCRdb copy retains only in-frame clones and omits some. The sample yields some 170,000 clones, 87% seen once. The ends were cut back, 3 bases at V and 3 bases at J, with 16 bases in the middle. The germline V gene encodes CDR1 KGHDR and CDR2 SFDVKD. The CDR3 length is 16 residues. The data derive from a study of blood T cell repertoires in COVID-19. Study-wide context: T cells, B-cell-depleted T cells, or PBMCs provided the cDNA or gDNA that served as material.

In terms of age and location, participants ranged from roughly 18 to 90 years and lived in approximately 26 US areas. Material: PBMCs or T cells enriched from blood (not recorded which). This sequence was found in a human donor with acute COVID-19. The donor label of this sample is uncertain. The V gene is TRBV24-1, the J gene TRBJ2-5, with a weak D call TRBD2 (6 bases). As DNA, the CDR3 is TGTGCCACCAGTGATGCTGACAGACCGGGAGAAGAGACCCAGTACTTC. This sequence encodes CATSDADRPGEETQYF.